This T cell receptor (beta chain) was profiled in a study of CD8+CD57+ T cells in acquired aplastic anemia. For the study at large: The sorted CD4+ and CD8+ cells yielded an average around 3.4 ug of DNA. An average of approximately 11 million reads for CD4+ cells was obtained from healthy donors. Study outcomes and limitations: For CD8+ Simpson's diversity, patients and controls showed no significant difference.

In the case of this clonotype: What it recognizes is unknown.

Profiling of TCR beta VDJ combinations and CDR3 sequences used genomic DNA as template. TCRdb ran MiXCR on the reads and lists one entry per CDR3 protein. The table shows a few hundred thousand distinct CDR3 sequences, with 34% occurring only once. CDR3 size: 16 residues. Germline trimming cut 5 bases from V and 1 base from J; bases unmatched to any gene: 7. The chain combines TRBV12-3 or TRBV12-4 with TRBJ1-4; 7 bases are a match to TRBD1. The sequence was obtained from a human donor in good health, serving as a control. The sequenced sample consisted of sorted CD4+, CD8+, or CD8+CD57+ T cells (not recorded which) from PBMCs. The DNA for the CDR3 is TGTGCCAGCAGTCCAATGGACAGGTTAACTAATGAAAAACTGTTTTTT. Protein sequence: CASSPMDRLTNEKLFF.